The 2 T cell receptor beta chains below were found in one sample sequenced in a study of CD8+CD57+ T cells in acquired aplastic anemia. Profiles of TCR beta VDJ and CDR3 were generated from a genomic DNA template. One entry per CDR3 protein results from TCRdb running MiXCR on the reads. This table has approximately 180,000 distinct CDR3 sequences, 45% to 55% appearing once. Patients sequenced had flow cytometry evidence of CD8+CD57+ cell expansion. Sequencing was performed on sorted CD4+, CD8+, or CD8+CD57+ T cells (not recorded which) from PBMCs. The receptors stem from a human donor with aplastic anemia.

The rearrangement uses TRBV29-1 and TRBJ1-3; possibly TRBD1 for D (5 bases). Trimming took off 1 base at V and 2 bases at J, with 12 bases between the two ends. Germline V lookup: CDR1 SQVTM, CDR2 ANQGSEA. The CDR3 length is 15 residues. CDR3 sequence (DNA): TGCAGCGTTGAAGGCCGGGACCCTCCTGGAAACACCATATATTTT. Translation: CSVEGRDPPGNTIYF.

This clonotype was detected ten times or more. This chain links TRBV10-1 with TRBJ2-1; D is uncertain. CDR1 and CDR2 (germline): WNHNN, SYGVQD (reference sequence). This CDR3 comprises 15 residues. Trimming cost V 3 bases and J 6 bases, with 15 bases left between them. The CDR3 loop is CASSEDSLTSNEQFF. The CDR3 coding sequence is TGCGCCAGCAGTGAAGACTCTCTGACGAGCAATGAGCAGTTCTTC.